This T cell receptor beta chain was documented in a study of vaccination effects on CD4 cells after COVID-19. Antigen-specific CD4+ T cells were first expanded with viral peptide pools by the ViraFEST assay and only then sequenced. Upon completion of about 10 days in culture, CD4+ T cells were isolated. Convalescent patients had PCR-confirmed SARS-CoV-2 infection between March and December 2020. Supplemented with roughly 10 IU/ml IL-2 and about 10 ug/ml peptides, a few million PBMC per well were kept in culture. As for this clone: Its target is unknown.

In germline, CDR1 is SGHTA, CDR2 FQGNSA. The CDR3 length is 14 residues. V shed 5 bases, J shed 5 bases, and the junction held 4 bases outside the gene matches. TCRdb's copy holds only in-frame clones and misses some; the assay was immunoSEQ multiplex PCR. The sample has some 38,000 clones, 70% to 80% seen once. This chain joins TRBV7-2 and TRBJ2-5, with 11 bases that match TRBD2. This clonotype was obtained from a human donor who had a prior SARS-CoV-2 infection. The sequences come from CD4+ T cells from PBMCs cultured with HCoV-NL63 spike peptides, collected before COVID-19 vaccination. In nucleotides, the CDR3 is TGTGCCAGCAGCCCTACTAGCGGGAGTGAGACCCAGTACTTC. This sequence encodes CASSPTSGSETQYF.